This TCR beta chain was captured in a study of cytomegalovirus exposure and HLA in healthy donors (dated by TCRdb to 2016 to 2017). As for the study more broadly: An earlier analysis of some 600 of the donors reported over 250 Gb of sequence data and 95 million to 140 million unique TCR beta sequences obtained from about 179 million T cells. An early release that covered roughly 600 HLA-typed donors contained 300 to 350 gigabases of sequencing data and 80 million or so unique TCR sequences. Among the roughly 380 genotyped donors, 75% to 90% belonged to the genetic ancestry cluster associated with self-reported Caucasian donors. The study aimed to test whether signatures of past pathogen exposure could be identified by cataloging public T cell receptors. Using immunosequencing, the study profiled T cell repertoires from about 610 subjects and related those repertoires to cytomegalovirus serostatus. In addition to the first cohort of approximately 650 subjects, a separate validation cohort of 120 different subjects was used. To predict cytomegalovirus infection status, the study combined high-throughput TCR immunosequencing, statistical association of individual TCRs with disease status, and machine learning. A later analysis re-examined previously published TCR beta repertoires from about 670 donors and added high-resolution HLA genotyping to investigate patterns of TCR occurrence. The later analysis used no new phenotypic data to find candidate immune exposures, relying instead on TCR beta sequences and their occurrence across donors. An earlier analysis of several hundred of the donors used high-throughput TCR beta sequencing to judge whether each TCR beta V gene segment behaved as functional or pseudogenic. Donor age, sex, ethnicity and CMV serostatus were compiled together with the repertoire data. A later genetic analysis took genome-wide SNP genotypes for about 55% of the 666 donors and used that subset as a discovery cohort. Every repertoire in the discovery cohort had been generated on one and the same sequencing platform. HLA typing included class I and class II loci at four-digit resolution. Typing coverage differed by locus: A, B, C, DRB1 and DQB1 were typed in about 620-630 donors, DQA1 in about 510, DPA1 in 600 to 610, and DPB1 in roughly 470. About five DR-DQ haplotypes were handled as single units for association and clustering because linkage in the cohort was strong. Among a few hundred genotyped donors of the cohort, an average of approximately 240,000 unique TCR beta nucleotide sequences were sequenced per donor, roughly 18% of them non-productive. The paper as a whole reports these results and caveats: The classifier was reported to diagnose cytomegalovirus status with high specificity and sensitivity in both the original and validation cohorts. The sequencing pipeline was judged likely to have produced a cluster of highly shared sequence variants as a technical artifact. In vitro tests confirmed that a few of the cytomegalovirus-associated TCR beta chains recognize cytomegalovirus antigens. Roughly uniform sequencing depth across donors was assumed in presence/absence analyses, although this assumption may not hold. Some IMGT-functional V segments, including TRBV6-2 and TRBV6-3, could not be distinguished by the 87-base-pair reads and were therefore excluded. A later analysis associated 16,951 TCR beta sequences with specific HLA alleles at a false discovery rate of 0.05. Most TCR sequences were seen in very few donors, while some public TCRs were found in many individuals. A later genetic analysis associated a missense DCLRE1C variant with V-gene and J-gene trimming of TCR beta chains, and an independent cohort replicated the association. HLA typing was unavailable for some donors at each locus, so association tests used only the typed subset. Immune exposure information for the cohort was limited to CMV serostatus. According to a later analysis, TCR association rates differed among HLA loci, with DRB1 alleles showing the most associated TCRs and HLA-C alleles showing the fewest. In an earlier analysis of some 500 of the donors, most TCR beta V segments appeared in productive rearrangements about 87% or about 30% of the time, broadly matching IMGT annotations. In this cohort, only TCR beta chains were sequenced, and detectable features were limited by the absence of alpha or paired-chain data. A further reported finding was that TCR beta sequences accurately predicted the HLA-A and HLA-B alleles for most subjects in the first cohort. Linkage disequilibrium might explain the correlated functional status among segregating V segments, but an unknown experimental factor could not be ruled out. Strong co-occurrence of HLA alleles, especially DR and DQ, made assigning TCR associations to individual alleles difficult. The authors suggested that the approach could potentially be extended to other disease states and immunological phenotypes. Seventeen rarely observed V segments, including chromosome 9 orphons, were excluded from the earlier analysis of about 610 of the donors because counts were too low. According to a later genetic analysis, donors in an Asian-associated ancestry cluster had fewer N-insertions in productive TCRs than the approximately 630-donor mean. Compared with equally common non-associated chains, HLA-associated TCR beta chains in a later analysis were more clonally expanded and had lower generation probabilities. In a later analysis, most CMV-associated TCR beta chains were found to appear HLA-restricted, with HLA associations seemingly driven largely by CMV exposure. A later analysis reported that several top co-occurrence clusters appeared linked to parvovirus B19, influenza, CMV and Epstein-Barr virus. In the study, some 160 TCR beta chains were listed as associated with cytomegalovirus.

Per the germline V gene (reference sequence), PRHDT is the CDR1 and FYEKMQ is the CDR2. From its cysteine to its phenylalanine, the CDR3 spans 13 amino acids. Only the CDR3 DNA stays, 39 bases, in frame from base 1. V is reduced by 7 bases and J by 8 bases, leaving a spacing of 15 bases between them. The cohort was made up of approximately 670 healthy bone marrow donors. All cohort members were sampled while nominally healthy, although unrecorded immune exposures were likely present. The donor was CMV seronegative and was included in the group of over 300 seronegative cohort members. Every donor gave a peripheral blood sample, and the peripheral blood mononuclear cells from that sample were used for TCR beta sequencing. Genomic DNA extraction from the blood cell samples was performed with the Qiagen DNeasy Blood Extraction Kit. The sample holds a few counts of this clone. Its antigen has not been determined. The input lacks base qualities; no much larger clone sits a single base away.

Libraries came from the immunoSEQ multiplex PCR assay. For the multiplex PCR, a mixture combining 60 forward primers for TCR Vbeta segments and 13 reverse primers for TCR Jbeta segments was used. Amplification of the CDR3 region of rearranged TCR beta genes was performed with a multiplex PCR assay on genomic DNA. The Illumina HiSeq System was used to sequence the amplified TCR beta libraries as 87-base-pair reads. The published analysis was carried out like this. A later analysis tallied approximately 87 million unique TCR beta chains across the 666 repertoires, and approximately 11 million of those chains were shared by two or more donors. To remove PCR and sequencing errors, raw reads were error-corrected and collapsed into unique sequences using a nearest-neighbor algorithm that merged closely related sequences. CDR3 sequences were aligned to IMGT reference sequences to assign V, D and J gene segments. For a sequence to be retained, a match of at least six nucleotides was required to both a V gene segment and a J gene segment. Rearrangements were classified as productive when the CDR3 lacked stop codons and remained in frame with V and J, and all other rearrangements were classified as non-productive. CDR3 was defined according to IMGT convention as the region running from the second conserved V-encoded cysteine to the conserved J-encoded phenylalanine. The earlier analysis of about 610 of the donors excluded any sequence lacking an unambiguous match to a single V gene segment. In an earlier analysis of 500 to 750 of the donors, V segments were called functional above 56.7% productive rearrangements and were called segregating when the between-donor standard deviation exceeded 5%. A statistical classification framework was developed to diagnose cytomegalovirus status using the catalog of TCR beta chain sequences. A later analysis assigned V and J genes by comparing TCR nucleotide sequences with IMGT/GENE-DB human TR gene sequences. The TCRdist pipeline was used in a later analysis to assign CDR3 sequences and most-parsimonious VDJ recombination scenarios. In a later analysis, every TCR beta chain was defined by the combination of its CDR3 amino acid sequence and its V-gene family, and reads without a unique V-gene family were dropped. To address suspected cross-contamination and a sequencing artifact, a later analysis removed some 620 highly shared, low-generation-probability nucleotide sequences. In a later analysis, a clonal expansion index was calculated for each public chain from normalized within-repertoire ranks of inferred template counts. A later analysis computed generation probabilities with a VDJ recombination model fitted to out-of-frame rearrangements, and checked the results against IGoR. In a later analysis, hypergeometric tests were used to score TCR-TCR, TCR-HLA and TCR-CMV co-occurrence, with a repertoire-size bias correction applied to TCR pairs. In a later analysis, false discovery rates were estimated by permuting HLA or CMV assignments 20 times. In a later analysis, co-occurring TCRs were grouped using DBSCAN, and TCRdist sequence similarity was added for clustering within HLA-allele-positive subsets. Co-occurrence clustering excluded repertoires with fewer than 30,000 or more than 120,000 public chains, plus five with anomalous nucleotide sharing. TCRdb holds this immuneACCESS table with in-frame rearrangements only. Some clones are missing; in checked studies, unresolved V genes explain under half, and the rest has no known cause. Clone size and V and J calls were adopted from that table, with D and trimming inferred from the DNA. The sample table contains roughly 180,000 clones; only one count was recorded for 84% of them. 0.26% of the sample comes from the top ten.

The V gene is TRBV13 and the J gene is TRBJ2-1; possibly the D gene is TRBD1, per 5 matching bases. The sequencing sample was made of PBMCs. The receptor was derived from a boy younger than 18 in good health and CMV-seronegative. The DNA sequence is TGTGCCAGCATAAGGGGAACCCCCCATGAGCAGTTCTTC. It codes for CASIRGTPHEQFF.